The present TCR beta chain was sequenced within a study of post-analysis software for immune sequencing data. Built from TCR beta cDNA, the libraries had unique molecular identifiers in them. Each batch of roughly 1 to 11 million T cells produced roughly 0.5 million cDNA molecules. TCRdb re-called the PCR reads through MiXCR, storing one row per CDR3 protein. The sample holds around 500,000 distinct CDR3 sequences; roughly 34% are singletons and the top ten take 4.5% to 7.5%. Note on this clonotype: No antigen is known for it.

The CDR3 is 13 residues long. V lost 3 bases and J lost 8, with 11 bases in between. CDR1 is SEHNR and CDR2 is FQNEAQ in the germline V gene (reference sequence). Study observations and caveats: Compared with controls, patients showed significantly lower normalized Chao1 diversity. The authors found that F measure strongly co-clustered same-batch samples. TRBV segments more frequent in patients than in controls numbered five and included TRBV5-6, TRBV5-1 and TRBV20-1.

The V call is TRBV7-9, the J call TRBJ2-1; the D gene is possibly TRBD2 (6 bases). Material for sequencing was blood. This clonotype was obtained from a girl younger than 18 with multiple sclerosis. CDR3: CASSFRGTDEQFF. CDR3 nucleotide sequence: TGTGCCAGCAGCTTCCGGGGGACGGATGAGCAGTTCTTC. Full variable domain (missing parts from reference TRBV7-9 and TRBJ2-1): DTGVSQNPRHKITKRGQNVTFRCDPISEHNRLYWYRQTLGQGPEFLTYFQNEAQLEKSRLLSDRFSAERPKGSFSTLEIQRTEQGDSAMYLCASSFRGTDEQFFGPGTRLTVL.